Shown below are 6 T cell receptor beta chains from a single sample sequenced in a study of blood T cell repertoires in COVID-19. The protocol was immunoSEQ multiplex PCR, while the TCRdb copy is restricted to in-frame clones and leaves out a portion. The sample lists some 270,000 clones; around 89% were seen once. Sequences were obtained from peripheral blood. The receptor set was obtained from a man aged 25 to 40 with acute or convalescent COVID-19.

The chain couples TRBV28 to TRBJ1-5; possible D gene TRBD1, 5 bases. The CDR3 loop spans 16 amino acids. The V end lost 6 bases, the J end lost 5 bases, and 20 bases lay between the germline ends. Germline V CDR1 and CDR2: MDHEN, SYDVKM. Here the CDR3 DNA reads TGTGCCAGCAGGGGTTCGACAGTGGCGAGGTATCAGCCCCAGCATTTT. Protein sequence: CASRGSTVARYQPQHF.

A single count supports this clone. The CDR3 sequence is CASSQGLGGMNTEAFF. The DNA for the CDR3 is TGTGCCAGCAGCCAGGGGTTGGGGGGGATGAACACTGAAGCTTTCTTT. The rearrangement joins TRBV4-2 to TRBJ1-1; D perhaps matches TRBD1 (5 bases). The CDR3 spans 16 residues. Trimming removed 3 bases from V and 0 bases from J, with 14 bases in between. The germline V gene has CDR1 LGHNA and CDR2 YNFKEQ.

CDR3 nucleotides: TGTGCCTGGAGTGTTAGGGACACCTCTATTCTTGGCTACACCTTC. This gives the protein CAWSVRDTSILGYTF. The chain employs TRBV30 and TRBJ1-2, with D perhaps matching TRBD1 (6 bases). Germline V gene sequence: CDR1 GTSNPN, CDR2 SVGIG (reference sequence). The germline V and J ends were trimmed by 0 bases and 7 bases, with 18 bases remaining between them. This CDR3 region has 15 residues.

The CDR3 DNA reads as TGTGCCAGCTCACCCTTAGCGGGGACGACAGATACGCAGTATTTT. Protein product: CASSPLAGTTDTQYF. The rearrangement joins TRBV18 to TRBJ2-3; 8 positions match TRBD2. The ends lost 3 bases at V and 3 bases at J; junction bases unmatched: 5. The CDR3 spans 15 residues. Per the germline V gene, CDR1 is KGHSH and CDR2 is LQKENI.

The count of this clone is one. CDR3 sequence (DNA): TGTGCCAGCAGCCCTGACAGGGGCCACTCTGGAAACACCATATATTTT. Protein: CASSPDRGHSGNTIYF. The chain joins TRBV2 to TRBJ1-3, with 8 bases aligning to TRBD1. V was pared by 6 bases and J by 0 bases, with 7 bases of the junction left unmatched. The CDR3 consists of 16 residues. The germline gives CDR1 SNHLY, CDR2 FYNNEI.

The rearrangement links TRBV4-2 to TRBJ2-3; 7 positions agree with TRBD2. The CDR3 totals 16 residues. The trim removed 1 base at V and 0 bases at J, leaving 4 bases unmatched. Per the germline V gene, CDR1 is LGHNA and CDR2 is YNFKEQ. The CDR3 protein is CASSQVGGSSTDTQYF. CDR3 nucleotide sequence: TGTGCCAGCAGCCAAGTGGGAGGGTCTAGCACAGATACGCAGTATTTT.